The clone carrying this T cell receptor beta chain was observed a handful of times. Its target is not known. With 8 bases removed from V and 1 base from J, the gap between germline ends came to 9 bases. CDR3 length: 13 amino acids. The data were taken from a study of T-cell reconstitution after alpha-beta-depleted transplantation in children. Overall study findings and caveats: About two months after transplant, alpha-beta T cells reportedly came from several hundred expanded graft clones. Newly made T cells mostly supplied T-cell counts and diversity one year after transplant. Some patients owed their high day-60 TCRbeta diversity to surviving recipient T cells and thymic progenitors.

Preparation of the TCRbeta library was carried out with unique molecular identifiers. TCRdb used MiXCR to reprocess the PCR reads, holding one entry per CDR3 protein. The profile covers about a million distinct CDR3 sequences, with roughly 29% appearing a single time and under 30% taken by the ten largest. The rearrangement uses TRBV12-3 or TRBV12-4 and TRBJ1-3, with D uncertain. The receptor was isolated from a boy in the first two years of life who had a stem cell transplant for SCID, so the T cells may come from the graft donor. The sequenced sample was PBMCs, mostly from graft donor cells, obtained 360 days after TCRalphabeta/CD19-depleted stem cell transplant. The CDR3 sequence is CASCYGSGNTIYF. Written as DNA, the CDR3 is TGTGCCAGCTGCTACGGATCTGGAAACACCATATATTTT.